This TCR beta chain originates from a study of CD8 T cells in ankylosing spondylitis. The CDR3 has 11 residues. Looked up from germline, CDR1 is LNHDA and CDR2 is SQIVND (reference sequence). V shed 6 bases and J shed 9 bases, with 9 bases lying between them. General study results and limits: Reactive arthritis synovial fluid and blood were previously reported to contain some motif variants. Clones linked with disease were CD8+ and fairly uncommon in the peripheral blood. Made up of 7 to 9 highly homologous variants, a TCR beta motif appeared characteristic of ankylosing spondylitis blood. Clones tied to disease were said to be significantly enriched in matched ankylosing spondylitis synovial fluid.

Each TCR beta library was made by quantitative 5'-RACE that incorporated molecular barcodes. TCRdb re-analysed the 5' RACE reads in MiXCR, keeping a single row per CDR3 protein. The data contain more than 300,000 distinct CDR3 sequences, 7% to 9% of them singletons. This clonotype was observed many times. Antigen: not known. The specimen was blood, either unsorted or a sorted T cell fraction (not recorded which). The receptor's source is a male donor with ankylosing spondylitis. The chain recombines TRBV19 with TRBJ2-1, with D uncertain. The CDR3 nucleotides are TGTGCCAGTAGGGGCTACCTTGAGCAGTTCTTC. This gives the protein CASRGYLEQFF.